This TCR beta chain comes out of a study of Ad26.COV2.S vaccination and SARS-CoV-2 variants. Note on this clone: Its antigen is currently unknown.

The assay was immunoSEQ multiplex PCR, and TCRdb's table has in-frame clones only and misses some. This sample carries approximately 400,000 clones, around 92% of them seen once, and the ten largest clones take under 4%. Study-wide results and caveats: Breadth of non-spike TCRs did not differ between vaccinees and placebo recipients. Possibly, TCR breadth and depth analyses underestimated total T cell responses.

This CDR3 has 12 residues. Per the germline V gene, CDR1 is SQVTM and CDR2 is ANQGSEA. The V end lost 6 bases, the J end lost 4 bases, and 13 bases lay between the germline ends. The V call is TRBV29-1, the J call TRBJ2-7; D tentatively fits TRBD1 or TRBD2 (5 bases each). This material consisted of peripheral blood, taken after recovery from COVID-19. The receptor was isolated from a human donor who had recovered from COVID-19. CDR3 nucleotide sequence: TGCAGCGTCCAAGGGGAGAGGTACGAGCAGTACTTC. This codes for CSVQGERYEQYF.